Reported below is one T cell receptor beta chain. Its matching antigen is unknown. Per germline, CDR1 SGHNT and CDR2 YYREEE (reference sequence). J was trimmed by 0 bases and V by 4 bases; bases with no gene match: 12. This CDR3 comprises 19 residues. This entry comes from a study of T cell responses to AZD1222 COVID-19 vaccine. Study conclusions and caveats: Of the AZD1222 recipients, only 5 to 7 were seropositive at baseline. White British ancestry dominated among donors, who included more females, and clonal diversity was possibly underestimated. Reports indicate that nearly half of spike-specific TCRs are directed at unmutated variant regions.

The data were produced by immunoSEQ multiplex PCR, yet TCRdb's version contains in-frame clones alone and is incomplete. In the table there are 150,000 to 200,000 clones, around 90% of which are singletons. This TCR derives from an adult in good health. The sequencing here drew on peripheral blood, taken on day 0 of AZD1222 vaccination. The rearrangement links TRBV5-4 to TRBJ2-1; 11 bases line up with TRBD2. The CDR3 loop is CASSPRGLAGGSSYNEQFF. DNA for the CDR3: TGTGCCAGCAGCCCCCGTGGTCTAGCGGGAGGCTCCTCCTACAATGAGCAGTTCTTC.